The rows below give T cell receptor beta chains drawn from one sample of a study of radiotherapy plus CTLA-4 blockade in lung cancer. Profiling relied on immunoSEQ multiplex PCR, and the TCRdb table lists in-frame clones only, not all of them. The sample has approximately 110,000 clones, 81% seen once. The specimen comprised peripheral blood, sampled from a patient treated with radiotherapy plus ipilimumab. Source of these receptors: a human donor with non-small cell lung cancer that progressed on radiotherapy plus ipilimumab. Some clones in this sample may be carry-over from other donors' samples. Both conserved end residues are part of each CDR3. A D gene is named only where the DNA matches it firmly. Not every row has a clone size; where given, it reads once, few, many or a size class.

>-|TRBJ1-1|TRBV19|-
TGTGCCAGTAGTTCCCCGTATGAAGCTTTCTTT
CASSSPYEAFF
>TRBD1|TRBJ2-7|TRBV5-1|-
TGCGCCAGCAGCCGGGGGACAGGGCCAGGTCATCCCGGATCCTACGAGCAGTACTTC
CASSRGTGPGHPGSYEQYF
>-|TRBJ1-6|TRBV6-5|once
TGTGCCGGGAAGGGGTCACCCCTCCACTTT
CAGKGSPLHF
>-|TRBJ1-1|TRBV28|-
TGTGCCAGCAGTTTATTCGACGGCGGAGCTTTCTTT
CASSLFDGGAFF
>-|TRBJ2-1|TRBV27|-
TGTGCCAGCAGTTACAGCGGTTCCAAGTATGAGCAGTTCTTC
CASSYSGSKYEQFF
>-|TRBJ1-1|TRBV5-1|-
TGCGCCAGCAGCTTTTCAGCCCTGAACACTGAAGCTTTCTTT
CASSFSALNTEAFF
>TRBD1|TRBJ1-1|TRBV2|-
TGTGCCAGCAGGAGGGACAGGGACCTCAGCGAAGCTTTCTTT
CASRRDRDLSEAFF
>-|TRBJ1-1|TRBV13|-
TGTGCCAGCAGCTCGTCCGGGACATTAGAAGCTTTCTTT
CASSSSGTLEAFF
>TRBD1|TRBJ2-7|TRBV6-1|-
TGTGCCAGCAGCAACGCAGGGACAGGGCTTTACGAGCAGTACTTC
CASSNAGTGLYEQYF
>TRBD2|TRBJ2-3|TRBV14|-
TGTGCCAGCAGCCTGAAGCGGGGGGGCCTTACAGATACGCAGTATTTT
CASSLKRGGLTDTQYF
>-|TRBJ2-1|TRBV7-2|-
TGTGCCAGCATCACCGGGACCCCCCTCTACAATGAGCAGTTCTTC
CASITGTPLYNEQFF
>-|TRBJ1-5|TRBV10-1|few
TGCGCCGGCCGATTACAACGCAATCAGCCCCAGCATTTT
CAGRLQRNQPQHF
>TRBD1|TRBJ1-4|TRBV2|-
TGTGCCAGCAGTGCGGTTGGGCAGGGGGCTAGACTGTTTTTT
CASSAVGQGARLFF
>TRBD2|TRBJ2-7|TRBV11-3|-
TGTGCCAGCAGCCAAGATTTCGAGCGGGGATACTACGAGCAGTACTTC
CASSQDFERGYYEQYF
>-|TRBJ2-2|TRBV29-1|-
TGCAGCGTTGAATCGGGGACCGGGGAGCTGTTTTTT
CSVESGTGELFF
>TRBD1|TRBJ2-2|TRBV2|few
TGTGCCAGCAGGATGGGACAGGGGGCAGGGACCGGGGAGCTGTTTTTT
CASRMGQGAGTGELFF
>-|TRBJ1-1|TRBV27|-
TGTGCCAGCAGTTCCCTCGGAGCAGGGACCGCTGAAGCTTTCTTT
CASSSLGAGTAEAFF
>TRBD1|TRBJ1-2|TRBV5-1|few
TGCGCCAGCAGCTCGGGGACAGGGGGGTTTGGATATGGCTACACCTTC
CASSSGTGGFGYGYTF
>TRBD2|TRBJ2-1|TRBV9|-
TGTGCCAGCAGCGTAGGCACTAGCGGGAGCTCCTACAATGAGCAGTTCTTC
CASSVGTSGSSYNEQFF
>-|TRBJ2-5|TRBV5-4|-
TGTGCCAGCAGCTTGGCAGGAGGGGGACAAGAGACCCAGTACTTC
CASSLAGGGQETQYF
>-|TRBJ2-1|TRBV11-2|-
TGTGCCAGCAGCTTAGTTGACTTCCCCGAGCAGTTCTTC
CASSLVDFPEQFF
>-|TRBJ2-5|TRBV29-1|-
TGCAGCGTTGAGAGGGGTACCGGCGAGACCCAGTACTTC
CSVERGTGETQYF
>-|TRBJ2-2|TRBV10-3|many
TGTGCCATCAGTGGGGGGACAACCGCGAACACCGGGGAGCTGTTTTTT
CAISGGTTANTGELFF
>-|TRBJ1-1|TRBV28|-
TGTGCCAGCAGTTCCCGGGTCTTGAACACTGAAGCTTTCTTT
CASSSRVLNTEAFF
>TRBD1|TRBJ1-4|TRBV29-1|-
TGCAGCGTGCAAAAGGGTGGGACAGCGAATGAAAAACTGTTTTTT
CSVQKGGTANEKLFF
>-|TRBJ2-1|TRBV5-1|-
TGCGCCAGCAGCTTGGCTGGGTTCGATGAGCAGTTCTTC
CASSLAGFDEQFF
>TRBD1|TRBJ2-7|TRBV5-1|-
TGCGCCAGCAGCTCAGGGGGCCCTAGCTTGTGGGAGCAGTACTTC
CASSSGGPSLWEQYF
>TRBD1|TRBJ1-3|TRBV7-2|-
TGTGCCAGCAGCCTGACAGGGGGCTTCGGTGGAAACACCATATATTTT
CASSLTGGFGGNTIYF
>-|TRBJ1-1|TRBV10-2|-
TGCGCCAGCAGTTGGGGTCGCCTGAACACTGAAGCTTTCTTT
CASSWGRLNTEAFF
>-|TRBJ1-3|TRBV28|-
TGTGCCAGCAGTTTAGCAGGGCTTCGTGGAAACACCATATATTTT
CASSLAGLRGNTIYF
>-|TRBJ1-4|TRBV6-5|-
TGTGCCAGCAGTCCGGTGGAAAATGAAAAACTGTTTTTT
CASSPVENEKLFF
>-|TRBJ1-2|TRBV20-1|-
TGCAGTGCTGGGAGCTATGGCTACACCTTC
CSAGSYGYTF
>TRBD1|TRBJ1-3|TRBV18|once
TGTGCCAGCTCACCACCGGGACAGGGAGCTGGAAACACCATATATTTT
CASSPPGQGAGNTIYF
>-|TRBJ1-4|TRBV4-3|-
TGCGCCAGCAGCCAGACCGGGGCGGATGATGAAAAACTGTTTTTT
CASSQTGADDEKLFF
>-|TRBJ2-7|TRBV5-6|-
TGTGCCAGCAGCTTGGTTTCGGGGACCGAGCAGTACTTC
CASSLVSGTEQYF
>-|TRBJ1-2|TRBV23-1|-
TGCGCCAGCAGTCGCCCCTCAGTGGGGCCTGCACCAACTTGGGAATTAGCTAACTATGGCTACACCTTC
CASSRPSVGPAPTWELANYGYTF
>-|TRBJ1-1|TRBV15|-
TGTGCCACCAGCAGAGGGAGGGGCGAGGGGAACACTGAAGCTTTCTTT
CATSRGRGEGNTEAFF
>-|TRBJ2-7|TRBV7-2|-
TGTGCCAGCAGCCCGAGAATGGCCTACGAGCAGTACTTC
CASSPRMAYEQYF
>-|TRBJ2-5|TRBV5-5|-
TGTGCCAGCAGCTTTGGGATCCAAGAGACCCAGTACTTC
CASSFGIQETQYF
>TRBD1|TRBJ2-1|TRBV6-1|-
TGTGCCAGCAGTGCCTTATACAGGGGGACTTACAATGAGCAGTTCTTC
CASSALYRGTYNEQFF
>TRBD1|TRBJ1-1|TRBV11-1|-
TGTGCCAGCAGTCAAGACAGGGTTGAAGCTTTCTTT
CASSQDRVEAFF
>TRBD2|TRBJ2-5|TRBV20-1|few
TGCAGTAGCGGGGCCCAAGAGACCCAGTACTTC
CSSGAQETQYF
>-|TRBJ2-7|TRBV5-1|-
TGCGCCAGCAGCTTTGACAGCCCCTACGAGCAGTACTTC
CASSFDSPYEQYF
>TRBD1|TRBJ1-1|TRBV28|-
TGTGCCGGAAGGACAGGGGGCTTAGGTGAAGCTTTCTTT
CAGRTGGLGEAFF
>-|TRBJ2-7|TRBV4-2|-
TGTGCCAGCAGCCAAGAGAGCGCCTCCGCCTACGAGCAGTACTTC
CASSQESASAYEQYF
>TRBD1|TRBJ1-5|TRBV6-5|once
TGTGCCAGCAGTTCCGACAGGGTCTCCTGGAATCAGCATTTT
CASSSDRVSWNQHF
>-|TRBJ1-1|TRBV7-2|-
TGTGCCAGCAGCTTTAACCAGGGCTTAGAAGCTTTCTTT
CASSFNQGLEAFF
>TRBD1|TRBJ2-2|TRBV2|-
TGTGCCAGCAAGGGGGACAGGTTCACCGGGGAGCTGTTTTTT
CASKGDRFTGELFF
>-|TRBJ1-1|TRBV7-2|-
TGTGCCAGCAGCTTAGGAGGAGGTATTGGTTCCGGGGCTGAAGCTTTCTTT
CASSLGGGIGSGAEAFF
>-|TRBJ1-5|TRBV29-1|-
TGCAGCGTCGTTAACTCCTGGGGTCAGCCCCAGCATTTT
CSVVNSWGQPQHF
>-|TRBJ1-4|TRBV21-1|-
TGTGCCAGCAGCAAAGGGGGACAGGGGCGGTATGAAAAACTGTTTTTT
CASSKGGQGRYEKLFF
>-|TRBJ1-2|TRBV4-1|-
TGCGCCAGCAGCCAAGCCGGGAAGATACCGTGGCCTGGCTACACCTTC
CASSQAGKIPWPGYTF
>-|TRBJ1-2|TRBV5-4|-
TGTGCCAGCAGCTCTATAGTTTGGGGGCGAGGCTTATTTGGCTACACCTTC
CASSSIVWGRGLFGYTF
>-|TRBJ2-1|TRBV5-1|-
TGCGCCAGCCGCTCGGACATAGCGGACTACAATGAGCAGTTCTTC
CASRSDIADYNEQFF
>-|TRBJ1-1|TRBV6-5|-
TGTGCCAGCAGTTACGGGACCCCCAGCGTGGCTTTCTTT
CASSYGTPSVAFF
>TRBD1|TRBJ1-5|TRBV9|-
TGTGCCAGCAGCTTCATCACGTGGCAGGGGGGCAATCAGCCCCAGCATTTT
CASSFITWQGGNQPQHF
>-|TRBJ2-1|TRBV9|few
TGTGCCAGCAGCGTACGGCTTCCCCGGGGGGCCGGTTCCTACAATGAGCAGTTCTTC
CASSVRLPRGAGSYNEQFF
>-|TRBJ2-3|TRBV5-1|-
TGCGCCAGCAGCAGCGGACAGACAGATACGCAGTATTTT
CASSSGQTDTQYF